Shown below are 12 T cell receptor beta chains from a single sample sequenced in a study of technical replicates of blood from a handful of donors. The table came from immunoSEQ multiplex PCR; TCRdb's copy has only in-frame clones and leaves some out. Of roughly 72,000 clones listed, over 90% are singletons. Sequenced material: T cells isolated from PBMCs. The receptors stem from a human donor in good health.

The V gene is TRBV7-2, the J gene TRBJ2-7; D possibly corresponds to TRBD2 (6 bases). Germline CDR1 and CDR2: SGHTA and FQGNSA. V was clipped by 1 base and J by 4 bases, with 14 bases between them. The CDR3 is made up of 15 amino acids. The CDR3 nucleotides are TGTGCCAGCAGCTTAGTTGCGGGGAAAGGTTACGAGCAGTACTTC. It yields the protein CASSLVAGKGYEQYF.

This chain connects TRBV2 to TRBJ2-4, with a possible D match to TRBD2 (5 bases). This CDR3 has 16 amino acids. Germline V CDR1 and CDR2: SNHLY, FYNNEI. With 8 bases removed from V and 0 bases from J, the gap between germline ends came to 17 bases. CDR3 DNA sequence: TGTGCCAGCTTGGGAACTAGTCGGGTAGCCAAAAACATTCAGTACTTC. This gives the protein CASLGTSRVAKNIQYF.

The chain recombines TRBV4-1 with TRBJ2-7, with TRBD2 matching over 9 bases. J lost 2 bases, V lost 3 bases, and 11 bases had no gene match. The CDR3 is 17 residues long. The germline CDR1 and CDR2 sequences are MGHRA and YSYEKL. In DNA form, the CDR3 reads TGCGCCAGCAGCCAGGCAAACCTAGCGGGATCTGCCTACGAGCAGTACTTC. Encoded protein: CASSQANLAGSAYEQYF.

The chain couples TRBV6-5 to TRBJ1-2; unclear D gene. Trimming left V 6 bases short and J 6 bases short, with 8 bases between. Per the germline V gene, CDR1 is MNHEY and CDR2 is SVGAGI. There are 11 residues in the CDR3. The CDR3 DNA reads TGTGCCAGCAGCCGGGGAGATGGCTACACCTTC. It translates to CASSRGDGYTF.

V gene TRBV7-2 combines with J gene TRBJ1-1; D unresolved. The CDR3 contains 11 residues. CDR1 and CDR2 (germline): SGHTA, FQGNSA. Trimming took 11 bases from V and 2 from J, leaving 9 bases between them. The CDR3 sequence is CALGENTEAFF. Written as DNA, the CDR3 is TGTGCCCTCGGGGAAAACACTGAAGCTTTCTTT. Full variable domain (missing parts from reference TRBV7-2 and TRBJ1-1): GAGVSQSPSNKVTEKGKDVELRCDPISGHTALYWYRQSLGQGLEFLIYFQGNSAPDKSGLPSDRFSAERTGGSVSTLTIQRTQQEDSAVYLCALGENTEAFFGQGTRLTVV.

The V call is TRBV6-5, the J call TRBJ1-1; D is unclear. V dropped 8 bases and J dropped 0 bases, with 10 bases sitting between them. Germline V gene sequence: CDR1 MNHEY, CDR2 SVGAGI. This CDR3 is built from 13 residues. The CDR3 spells CASRGPMNTEAFF. As DNA, the CDR3 is TGTGCCAGCCGAGGTCCTATGAACACTGAAGCTTTCTTT.

The V call is TRBV28, the J call TRBJ1-3, with 7 nucleotides matching TRBD1. J lost 5 bases, V lost 1 base, and 8 bases had no gene match. The CDR3 covers 16 residues. The germline V gene encodes CDR1 MDHEN and CDR2 SYDVKM. The CDR3 DNA is TGTGCCAGCAGTTTATCCGGGACAGTAGGCAGAAACACCATATATTTT. This encodes CASSLSGTVGRNTIYF.

CDR3 DNA: TGTGCCAGCAGCTTACGGGACAGGGGCTACGAGCAGTACTTC. Protein product: CASSLRDRGYEQYF. The J gene is TRBJ2-7, the V gene TRBV11-3, with 10 bases matching TRBD1. This CDR3 is built from 14 residues. Germline CDR1 SGHNT, CDR2 YENEEA. V dropped 2 bases and J dropped 3; count of bases not matched to a gene: 1.

V and J are TRBV29-1 and TRBJ2-3; D unclear. Between the trimmed V and J ends, which lost 3 bases and 2 bases, there was a span of 15 bases. The CDR3 spans 15 residues. Germline values: CDR1 SQVTM, CDR2 ANQGSEA. The CDR3 loop reads CSVDPRGRSTDTQYF. The CDR3 region has the DNA TGCAGCGTTGACCCTCGCGGCAGATCCACAGATACGCAGTATTTT.

The V call is TRBV5-1, the J call TRBJ1-1; D perhaps matches TRBD1 (5 bases). In germline, CDR1 is SGHRS, CDR2 YFSETQ. CDR3 length: 13 amino acids. Trimming shortened V by 4 bases and J by 1 base, and 8 bases separated the two germline ends. The CDR3 loop is CASSRGRNTEAFF. Written as DNA, the CDR3 is TGCGCCAGCAGCAGGGGTCGGAACACTGAAGCTTTCTTT.

This chain connects TRBV7-2 to TRBJ1-1, with 9 bases fitting TRBD1. J gave up 5 bases and V 3 bases, and 13 bases lay outside the gene matches. The CDR3 spans 17 residues. From germline, CDR1 is SGHTA and CDR2 FQGNSA. The CDR3 is CASSFYGQGTRGTEAFF. The DNA of the CDR3 is TGTGCCAGCAGCTTTTATGGACAGGGGACTAGAGGAACTGAAGCTTTCTTT.

The chain recombines TRBV19 with TRBJ1-1; D is ambiguous. The CDR3 has 13 residues. V was pared by 7 bases and J by 0 bases, with 9 bases between. The germline V gene encodes CDR1 LNHDA and CDR2 SQIVND (reference sequence). CDR3 protein: CASTDGMNTEAFF. In nucleotides, the CDR3 is TGTGCCAGTACCGACGGGATGAACACTGAAGCTTTCTTT.